Below are 3 T cell receptor beta chains sequenced from a single sample in a study of shared clonotypes between healthy human individuals. Repertoires were generated with immunoSEQ multiplex PCR, while TCRdb's copy carries only in-frame clones and drops some. The sample lists around 1.4 million clones, 97% to 99% seen once, with about 0.35% in the top ten. The sequenced sample consisted of naive CD4+ T cells sorted from blood. Specified subset: CD45RA+ positively selected. All receptors come from a young man in good health.

This chain links TRBV19 with TRBJ2-7, with TRBD2 as a possible D gene (6 bases). The CDR3 runs 15 residues. CDR1 is LNHDA, CDR2 SQIVND, per germline (reference sequence). V was clipped by 1 base and J by 6 bases, with 16 bases between them. CDR3 loop: CASSIVGGKTGEQYF. Here the CDR3 DNA reads TGTGCCAGTAGTATAGTAGGCGGGAAAACGGGCGAGCAGTACTTC.

The V call is TRBV30, the J call TRBJ2-1; TRBD1 matches at 7 bases. The CDR3 loop spans 13 amino acids. The V and J ends lost 0 bases and 9 bases, in that order; junction bases with no gene match: 5. Germline V gene lookup returns CDR1 GTSNPN and CDR2 SVGIG (reference sequence). In DNA, the CDR3 is TGTGCCTGGAGTGTAGACAGGGCACGTGAGCAGTTCTTC. Translated, it gives CAWSVDRAREQFF.

The chain couples TRBV27 to TRBJ2-7; a possible D gene is TRBD2 (6 bases). Trimming left V 6 bases short and J 2 bases short, with 11 bases between. Germline V gives CDR1 MNHEY, CDR2 SMNVEV (reference sequence). This CDR3 spans 13 amino acids. CDR3 bases: TGTGCCAGCAGACGGGCGGGGACCTACGAGCAGTACTTC. Protein sequence: CASRRAGTYEQYF.